This T cell receptor (beta chain) is from a study of response to subunit inactivated influenza vaccine (dated by TCRdb to 2016 to 2019). Describing the broader study: The study used deep quantitative T cell receptor repertoire profiling to track responses to a trivalent subunit inactivated influenza vaccine.

The library was made by RT-PCR. Sequencing was carried out with an Illumina HiSeq 2500. TCRdb redid the processing of the public reads, applying fastp at Q25 and MiXCR, and retained in-frame beta chains. Each record represents a unique CDR3 protein, reported with the most common genes and DNA among its rows. In this sample the table shows about 540,000 distinct CDR3 sequences, around a quarter of which occur a single time. The ten biggest clones cover 2.5% to 3.5% of the sample. This clonotype was found many times. The antigen it recognizes is unknown. Per-base qualities were not stored, and no clone one base away is much larger. The study at large found these results: According to the authors, only a limited number of new T cells may be recruited by each seasonal influenza vaccination.

The same sample was also used in a study of T cells expressing NK-cell markers. According to the second study: TCR beta cDNA libraries were made by 5'RACE template switching that added a universal primer site and unique molecular identifiers. In sorted CD3+CD56+NKG2C+, CD3+CD56+NKG2C- and CD3+CD56-NKG2C+ T-cell subsets from several donors, TCR beta-chain repertoires were profiled. Seven of the eight sequenced donors were HCMV-seropositive and one was HCMV-seronegative. In several experiments an anti-gammadeltaTCR antibody was added to restrict sorting to alphabetaTCR-expressing T cells. In five to seven donors, the dominant CD3+CD56+NKG2C+ clonotypes were found to rank among the top 10 CD8+ clonotypes and to make up about 1.0-7.5% of CD8+ T cells. Those dominant clonotypes were again the most abundant among CD3+CD56-NKG2C+ cells in several donors, at about 28.3-65%. Whether the expanded NKG2C-expressing T cell clones were specific for HCMV antigens remained unclear. The study sequenced eight donors, all healthy volunteers chosen at random: three men and five women. HCMV-specific IgG was detected in serum with a commercial ELISA kit to determine HCMV serostatus. Peripheral blood mononuclear cells were isolated from blood by Ficoll density gradient centrifugation. Magnetic immunoseparation with Miltenyi isolation kits was used to isolate CD4+ and CD8+ T cells from PBMC. cDNA synthesis was primed from the TCR beta constant segment, followed by two successive PCR amplification steps. Sequencing of the libraries produced 2 x 150 bp reads on Illumina HiSeq 2000/2500, MiSeq or NextSeq. MIGEC was used to demultiplex reads and group the reads by UMI, and MiTCR was used to assemble and quantify clonotypes. To exclude erroneous sequences, only TCR cDNA sequences supported by at least two reads were retained. The tcR package was used for downstream repertoire analysis, and clonotypes were matched across fractions by CDR3 nucleotide sequence plus V segment. VDJmatch was used to annotate antigen specificity against VDJdb, with one amino acid substitution in CDR3 allowed.

The sample in question was CD4+ T cells sorted from PBMCs, obtained roughly 12 days after vaccination. This receptor was obtained from a man in his forties or fifties who received an inactivated influenza vaccine. Donor details come from another sample of the same person, matched by shared clones.

The CDR3 protein sequence reads: CASSLAGREQYF. The bases are TGTGCCAGCAGCTTGGCGGGACGCGAGCAGTACTTC. The chain is made from TRBV5-5 and TRBJ2-7; the D segment is perhaps TRBD1 or TRBD2, each sharing 5 matched bases. CDR1 and CDR2 are drawn from the germline V gene (reference sequence): SGHKS, YYEKEE. The junction carries 7 bases between V and J, which are trimmed by 0 bases and 6 bases respectively. Inclusive of the bounding cysteine and phenylalanine, the CDR3 is 12 residues long. Only the CDR3 part of the read is kept: 36 bases, read in frame from the first base.